This T cell receptor beta chain appears in the sequencing data of a study of OX40 agonist ivuxolimab in advanced cancers. From germline, CDR1 is MDHEN and CDR2 SYDVKM. The CDR3 is made up of 16 amino acids. Trimming left V 6 bases short and J 7 bases short, with 22 bases between. TCRdb's copy holds only in-frame clones and misses some; the assay was immunoSEQ multiplex PCR. The sample has 18,000 or so clones; around two thirds are singletons. This clone was counted between two and nine times. The source is an adult with an advanced solid tumor such as melanoma, head and neck, liver or kidney cancer. Material: CD4+ or CD8+ T cells sorted from blood, obtained in a trial of the OX40 agonist ivuxolimab. The chain employs TRBV28 and TRBJ1-5, with D perhaps TRBD1 (5 bases). Here the CDR3 DNA reads TGTGCCAGCAGCCCACTTGGACACGAGACGAGGCAGCCCCAGCATTTT. This gives the protein CASSPLGHETRQPQHF.